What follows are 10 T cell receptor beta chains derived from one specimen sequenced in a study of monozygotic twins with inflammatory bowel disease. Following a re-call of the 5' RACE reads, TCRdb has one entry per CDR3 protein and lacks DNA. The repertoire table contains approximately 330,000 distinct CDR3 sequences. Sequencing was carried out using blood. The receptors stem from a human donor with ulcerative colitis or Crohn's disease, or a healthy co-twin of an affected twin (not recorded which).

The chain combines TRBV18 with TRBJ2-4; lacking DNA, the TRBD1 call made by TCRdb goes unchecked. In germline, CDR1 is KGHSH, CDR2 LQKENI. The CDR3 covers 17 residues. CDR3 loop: CASSFRTGVFAKNIQYF.

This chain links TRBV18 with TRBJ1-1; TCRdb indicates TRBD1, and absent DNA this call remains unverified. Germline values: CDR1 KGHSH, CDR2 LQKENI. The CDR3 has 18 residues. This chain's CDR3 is CASSPPELLGGAEYEAFF. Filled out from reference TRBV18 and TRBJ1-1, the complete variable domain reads NAGVMQNPRHLVRRRGQEARLRCSPMKGHSHVYWYRQLPEEGLKFMVYLQKENIIDESGMPKERFSAEFPKEGPSILRIQQVVRGDSAAYFCASSPPELLGGAEYEAFFGQGTRLTVV.

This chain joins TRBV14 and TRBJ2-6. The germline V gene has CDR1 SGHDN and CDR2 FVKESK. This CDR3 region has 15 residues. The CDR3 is CASSPWISGANVLTF.

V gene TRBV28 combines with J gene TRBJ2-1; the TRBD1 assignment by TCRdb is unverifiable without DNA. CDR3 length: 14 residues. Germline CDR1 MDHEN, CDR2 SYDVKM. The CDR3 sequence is CASSPRQGALEQFF.

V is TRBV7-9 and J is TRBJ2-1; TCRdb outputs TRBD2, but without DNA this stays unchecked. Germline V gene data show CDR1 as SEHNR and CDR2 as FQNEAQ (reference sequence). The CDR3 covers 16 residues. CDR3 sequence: CASSSYRLADFYEQFF.

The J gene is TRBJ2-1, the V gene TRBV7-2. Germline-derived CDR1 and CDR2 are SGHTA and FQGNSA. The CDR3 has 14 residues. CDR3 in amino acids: CADIGGRAFHEQFF.

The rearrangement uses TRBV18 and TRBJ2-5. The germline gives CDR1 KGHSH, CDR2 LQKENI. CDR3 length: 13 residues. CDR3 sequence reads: CASSSTDTLAQYF.

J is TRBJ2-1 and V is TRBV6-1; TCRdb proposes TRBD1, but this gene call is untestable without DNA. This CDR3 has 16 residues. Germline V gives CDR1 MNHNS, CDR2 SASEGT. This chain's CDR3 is CASSALVGTGGSEQFF.

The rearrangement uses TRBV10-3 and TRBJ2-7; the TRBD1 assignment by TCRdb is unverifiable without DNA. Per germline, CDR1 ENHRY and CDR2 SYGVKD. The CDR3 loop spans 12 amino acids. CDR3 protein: CSCGGWNYEQYF.

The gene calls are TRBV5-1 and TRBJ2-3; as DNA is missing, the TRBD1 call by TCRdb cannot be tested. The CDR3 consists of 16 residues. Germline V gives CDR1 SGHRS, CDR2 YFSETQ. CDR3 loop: CASSLASPIGTDTQYF.